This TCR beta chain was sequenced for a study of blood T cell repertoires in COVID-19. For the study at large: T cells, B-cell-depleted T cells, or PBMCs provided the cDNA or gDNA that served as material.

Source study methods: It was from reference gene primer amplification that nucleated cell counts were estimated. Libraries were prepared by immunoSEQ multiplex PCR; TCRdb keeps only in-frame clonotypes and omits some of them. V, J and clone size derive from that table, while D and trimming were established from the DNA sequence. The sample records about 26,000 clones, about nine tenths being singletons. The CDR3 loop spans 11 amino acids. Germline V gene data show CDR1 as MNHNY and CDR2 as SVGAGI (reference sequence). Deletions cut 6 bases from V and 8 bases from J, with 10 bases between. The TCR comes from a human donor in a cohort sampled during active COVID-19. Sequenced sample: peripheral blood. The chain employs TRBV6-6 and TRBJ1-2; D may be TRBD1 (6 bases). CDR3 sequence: CASSPDRGYTF. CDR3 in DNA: TGTGCCAGCAGCCCAGACAGGGGCTACACCTTC.